Each of the 32 T cell receptor beta chains below was sequenced from the same sample in a study of monozygotic twins with inflammatory bowel disease (dated by TCRdb to between 2018 and 2020). The library was produced with 5' RACE. Sequencing instrument: Illumina HiSeq 2500. Based on TCRdb reprocessing of the reads, there is one entry per CDR3 protein sequence, and DNA is missing. The sample table records around 200,000 distinct CDR3 sequences. Approximately 1.5% of the sample is held by the ten biggest clonotypes. Sample: blood. The source is a human donor with ulcerative colitis or Crohn's disease, or a healthy co-twin of an affected twin (not recorded which).

CDR3: CATSDPLQGTDTQYF. The chain uses TRBV24-1 and TRBJ2-3; TCRdb designates TRBD1, a call that cannot be tested without DNA. From germline, CDR1 is KGHDR and CDR2 SFDVKD. The length of the CDR3 is 15 residues.

This sequence joins TRBV5-1 and TRBJ1-6. The CDR3 length is 15 residues. Germline loops: CDR1 SGHRS, CDR2 YFSETQ. CDR3 loop: CASSLGSQGHSPLHF.

CDR3 in amino acids: CSAPTGSNYGYTF. The chain employs TRBV20-1 and TRBJ1-2; lacking DNA, the TRBD1 call made by TCRdb goes unchecked. CDR3 length equals 13 residues. Germline CDR1 DFQATT, CDR2 SNEGSKA (reference sequence).

The CDR3: CASSFGGGMVSQLFF. This rearrangement joins TRBV12-3 or TRBV12-4 to TRBJ2-2; lacking DNA, the TRBD2 call made by TCRdb goes unchecked. The CDR3 has 15 residues.

The chain employs TRBV19 and TRBJ2-2. The CDR3 has 14 residues. Germline V gene data show CDR1 as LNHDA and CDR2 as SQIVND (reference sequence). The CDR3 sequence: CASSTDLWAGELFF.

This CDR3 is CASRWRDTDTQYF. The chain is built from TRBV11-2 and TRBJ2-3. Germline V gene lookup returns CDR1 SGHAT and CDR2 FQNNGV. CDR3 length: 13 amino acids.

The chain is built from TRBV14 and TRBJ2-4; TCRdb designates TRBD2, a call that cannot be tested without DNA. The germline V gene has CDR1 SGHDN and CDR2 FVKESK. This CDR3 spans 23 amino acids. The CDR3 loop is CASSLSGYPKDKNLTIAKNIQYF.

The CDR3 sequence: CASSYSPPWGRTTPNTGELFF. V usage is TRBV6-2 or TRBV6-3 and J usage is TRBJ2-2; TCRdb's D call of TRBD1 is untestable without DNA. This CDR3 is 21 amino acids long. Germline CDR1 reads MNHEY; CDR2 reads SVGEGT.

The chain joins TRBV18 to TRBJ2-5; checking the TCRdb D call of TRBD1 is not possible without DNA. This CDR3 has 15 residues. The V gene's germline CDR1 is KGHSH and CDR2 LQKENI. The CDR3 is CASSPADRSQETQYF.

The chain uses TRBV5-4 and TRBJ2-5; absent DNA, TCRdb's TRBD2 call cannot be checked. Germline CDR1 is SGHNT and CDR2 is YYREEE (reference sequence). The CDR3 extends over 14 amino acids. The CDR3 spells CASSRVGEGETQYF.

V is TRBV10-3 and J is TRBJ2-1. In germline, CDR1 is ENHRY, CDR2 SYGVKD. The CDR3 spans 15 residues. CDR3 amino acids: CAISDLTNSYNEQFF.

The chain couples TRBV7-2 to TRBJ2-3. Germline V gene data show CDR1 as SGHTA and CDR2 as FQGNSA. The CDR3 has 16 residues. CDR3 sequence reads: CASSLAFSGGTDTQYF.

The chain has TRBV7-2 and TRBJ1-4; the D call of TRBD1 rests on TCRdb alone, since no DNA is present to check it. The CDR3 has 17 amino acids. Germline loops: CDR1 SGHTA, CDR2 FQGNSA. The CDR3 reads CASSQPEGGGINEKLFF.

The chain couples TRBV7-6 to TRBJ2-7; TCRdb names TRBD1, which stays unverified in the absence of DNA. Germline lookup yields CDR1 SGHVS and CDR2 FNYEAQ. The CDR3 is made up of 15 amino acids. The CDR3 protein is CASSSLTGFRYEQYF.

The chain combines TRBV5-1 with TRBJ1-1. The germline V gene encodes CDR1 SGHRS and CDR2 YFSETQ. The CDR3 has 14 residues. CDR3: CASSLAHLNTEAFF.

The rearrangement uses TRBV7-9 and TRBJ1-2; TCRdb picks TRBD1, but there is no DNA to check that call. CDR1 and CDR2 (germline): SEHNR, FQNEAQ (reference sequence). The CDR3 has 14 residues. CDR3: CASSSLTGRGGYTF.

V usage is TRBV2 and J usage is TRBJ2-3; TCRdb designates TRBD2, a call that cannot be tested without DNA. The CDR3 length is 16 residues. Germline V gene data show CDR1 as SNHLY and CDR2 as FYNNEI. CDR3 residues: CASSDAPSGGTDTQYF.

The genes are TRBV4-2 and TRBJ2-7; the TRBD1 assignment by TCRdb is unverifiable without DNA. Germline-derived CDR1 and CDR2 are LGHNA and YNFKEQ. CDR3 length: 16 residues. Here the CDR3 reads CASSQEYGDRAYEQYF.

V is TRBV20-1 and J is TRBJ2-3; TCRdb names TRBD2, which stays unverified in the absence of DNA. The CDR3 runs to 15 residues. CDR1 DFQATT and CDR2 SNEGSKA come from the germline V gene (reference sequence). The chain's CDR3 is CSASHSGSSTDTQYF.

This chain connects TRBV29-1 to TRBJ2-5; TCRdb's D call, TRBD2, is unchecked because there is no DNA. CDR1 is SQVTM and CDR2 is ANQGSEA in the germline V gene. The CDR3 runs to 13 residues. The CDR3 here is CISLGADQETQYF.

The CDR3 reads CASSLVPLGGETQYF. The chain carries TRBV7-2 and TRBJ2-5; TCRdb's D call, TRBD1, is unchecked because there is no DNA. Germline V gives CDR1 SGHTA, CDR2 FQGNSA. The CDR3 covers 15 residues.

The rearrangement joins TRBV7-9 to TRBJ2-1; lacking DNA, the TRBD1 call made by TCRdb goes unchecked. Germline-derived CDR1 and CDR2 are SEHNR and FQNEAQ (reference sequence). This CDR3 contains 16 residues. This CDR3 is CASSPLRDRSYNEQFF.

V usage is TRBV6-6 and J usage is TRBJ2-5. The length of the CDR3 is 12 residues. Per the germline V gene, CDR1 is MNHNY and CDR2 is SVGAGI (reference sequence). The CDR3 reads CASSYSWETQYF.

J is TRBJ1-4 and V is TRBV2. Germline V lookup: CDR1 SNHLY, CDR2 FYNNEI. The CDR3 covers 13 residues. The CDR3 loop is CASAAARYEKLFF.

V is TRBV20-1 and J is TRBJ2-4; TCRdb lists TRBD1, though no DNA is available to test this call. The V gene's germline CDR1 is DFQATT and CDR2 SNEGSKA (reference sequence). The CDR3 is 15 residues long. CDR3 in amino acids: CSAPFGGGFKNIQYF.

The genes are TRBV19 and TRBJ1-1. The CDR3 extends over 16 amino acids. Germline loops: CDR1 LNHDA, CDR2 SQIVND (reference sequence). This CDR3 is CASSIGSRTSNTEAFF.

The gene calls are TRBV7-2 and TRBJ2-1; checking the TCRdb D call of TRBD2 is not possible without DNA. The germline V gene has CDR1 SGHTA and CDR2 FQGNSA. The CDR3 consists of 14 residues. The CDR3 loop reads CASRAGGLYNEQFF.

The chain is built from TRBV24-1 and TRBJ2-3; TCRdb lists TRBD1, though no DNA is available to test this call. The CDR3 length is 17 residues. From germline, CDR1 is KGHDR and CDR2 SFDVKD. The CDR3 here is CATSDSAGTGIPDTQYF.

The CDR3 reads CASSLEGYDTEAFF. The chain recombines TRBV5-1 with TRBJ1-1. CDR3 size: 14 residues. Per the germline V gene, CDR1 is SGHRS and CDR2 is YFSETQ.

The chain employs TRBV7-2 and TRBJ2-7; with no DNA, the TCRdb D assignment of TRBD1 cannot be verified. CDR3 length equals 16 residues. Germline V gene sequence: CDR1 SGHTA, CDR2 FQGNSA. The chain's CDR3 is CASSLEFGGSTGEQYF.

The chain links TRBV5-1 to TRBJ2-1; the D call of TRBD1 rests on TCRdb alone, since no DNA is present to check it. This CDR3 is built from 18 residues. Germline CDR1 reads SGHRS; CDR2 reads YFSETQ. The CDR3 region is CASSLDARGGLTYNEQFF. Full variable domain (outside the CDR3, taken from reference TRBV5-1 and TRBJ2-1): KAGVTQTPRYLIKTRGQQVTLSCSPISGHRSVSWYQQTPGQGLQFLFEYFSETQRNKGNFPGRFSGRQFSNSRSEMNVSTLELGDSALYLCASSLDARGGLTYNEQFFGPGTRLTVL.

The chain couples TRBV12-3 or TRBV12-4 to TRBJ2-5; the TCRdb call, TRBD1, lacks DNA for checking. This CDR3 spans 15 amino acids. CDR3 protein: CASSFGLQGQETQYF.